These T cell receptor beta chains were read from a single sample in a study of blood T cell repertoires in COVID-19. Only in-frame clones appear in the TCRdb table, and some are missing; sequencing was by immunoSEQ multiplex PCR. The sample lists tens of thousands of clones, approximately 74% seen once, with approximately 7% in the top ten. Source material: peripheral blood. These TCRs come from a man over 45 with COVID-19, enrolled during active disease. CDR3s include the opening cysteine and the closing phenylalanine or tryptophan. Each record gives: CDR3 DNA, CDR3 protein, D gene, V gene, clone size, J gene. D genes are given only for firm matches. Clone size is not always given. Where it is, it says once, few, many or a class for expanded clones.

cdr3_nt: TGTGCCAGCTTCGCGGTCTCCTACAATGAGCAGTTCTTC; cdr3_aa: CASFAVSYNEQFF; d_call: .; v_call: TRBV7-9; clone_size: .; j_call: TRBJ2-1
cdr3_nt: TGTGCCATCAGTGAGTCGGTGCAGAATACGCAGTATTTT; cdr3_aa: CAISESVQNTQYF; d_call: .; v_call: TRBV10-3; clone_size: .; j_call: TRBJ2-3
cdr3_nt: TGTGCCAGCAGCCAAGATTGGGACAGGGAGGGCATTCAGTACTTC; cdr3_aa: CASSQDWDREGIQYF; d_call: TRBD1; v_call: TRBV3-1/TRBV3-2; clone_size: once; j_call: TRBJ2-4
cdr3_nt: TGTGCCAGCTCACTGAAAGGACTAGCGGGGAGTTTGAACGAGCAGTACTTC; cdr3_aa: CASSLKGLAGSLNEQYF; d_call: TRBD2; v_call: TRBV18; clone_size: few; j_call: TRBJ2-7
cdr3_nt: TGTGCCAGCAGCGTAGCTGCGGGGACAGGGGTTGGCTACACCTTC; cdr3_aa: CASSVAAGTGVGYTF; d_call: TRBD1; v_call: TRBV9; clone_size: .; j_call: TRBJ1-2
cdr3_nt: TGTGCCAGCAGCTTCCCGGTCGGACAGCCCGCAGATACGCAGTATTTT; cdr3_aa: CASSFPVGQPADTQYF; d_call: .; v_call: TRBV7-9; clone_size: few; j_call: TRBJ2-3
cdr3_nt: TGTGCCAGCAACACCCACGGGTCGACCTACGAGCAGTACTTC; cdr3_aa: CASNTHGSTYEQYF; d_call: .; v_call: TRBV2; clone_size: .; j_call: TRBJ2-7
cdr3_nt: TGTGCCAGCAGCTCAGGAGAGGGAGTGGCTGGAAACACCATATATTTT; cdr3_aa: CASSSGEGVAGNTIYF; d_call: .; v_call: TRBV7-3; clone_size: .; j_call: TRBJ1-3
cdr3_nt: TGTGCCAGCAGCGTAGGTCTGGCTCAGAACACTGAAGCTTTCTTT; cdr3_aa: CASSVGLAQNTEAFF; d_call: .; v_call: TRBV9; clone_size: .; j_call: TRBJ1-1
cdr3_nt: TGTGCCAGTAGAAGGGGGACAGCTAGCTCTGGGGCCAACGTCCTGACTTTC; cdr3_aa: CASRRGTASSGANVLTF; d_call: TRBD1; v_call: TRBV19; clone_size: .; j_call: TRBJ2-6
cdr3_nt: TGCAGCCCCACAGGGGACACTGAAGCTTTCTTT; cdr3_aa: CSPTGDTEAFF; d_call: TRBD1; v_call: TRBV29-1; clone_size: .; j_call: TRBJ1-1
cdr3_nt: TGCGCCAGCAGCTACGACAGGGGGCAGGTAGCTTTCTTT; cdr3_aa: CASSYDRGQVAFF; d_call: TRBD1; v_call: TRBV5-1; clone_size: .; j_call: TRBJ1-1
cdr3_nt: TGTGCCAGCAGCTCCCGGTGGGGGGAAAGGTTGAACACCGGGGAGCTGTTTTTT; cdr3_aa: CASSSRWGERLNTGELFF; d_call: .; v_call: TRBV11-2; clone_size: .; j_call: TRBJ2-2
cdr3_nt: TGTGCCAGCAGCTTAGGTACAGGGGACTATGGCTACACCTTC; cdr3_aa: CASSLGTGDYGYTF; d_call: TRBD1; v_call: TRBV13; clone_size: few; j_call: TRBJ1-2
cdr3_nt: TGTGCCAGCGCCGGACTAGCGGGAGAATTAGATACGCAGTATTTT; cdr3_aa: CASAGLAGELDTQYF; d_call: TRBD2; v_call: TRBV9; clone_size: .; j_call: TRBJ2-3
cdr3_nt: TGTGCCAGCAGCTCTTCCCGCGGGACAGGGGCAGAGACCCAGTACTTC; cdr3_aa: CASSSSRGTGAETQYF; d_call: TRBD1; v_call: TRBV7-9; clone_size: .; j_call: TRBJ2-5
cdr3_nt: TGTGCCAGTAGCCCGGGACAGATAAGTTCACCCCTCCACTTT; cdr3_aa: CASSPGQISSPLHF; d_call: TRBD1; v_call: TRBV19; clone_size: .; j_call: TRBJ1-6
cdr3_nt: TGTGCCAGCAGTCCGACAGGAGAGTATGGCTACACCTTC; cdr3_aa: CASSPTGEYGYTF; d_call: .; v_call: TRBV6-2/TRBV6-3; clone_size: .; j_call: TRBJ1-2
cdr3_nt: TGCAGCGTTGACTCTACAACTAATGAAAAACTGTTTTTT; cdr3_aa: CSVDSTTNEKLFF; d_call: .; v_call: TRBV29-1; clone_size: once; j_call: TRBJ1-4
cdr3_nt: TGTGCCAGCAGGGTCGTGGGGGGAACTAATGAAAAACTGTTTTTT; cdr3_aa: CASRVVGGTNEKLFF; d_call: .; v_call: TRBV6-5; clone_size: few; j_call: TRBJ1-4
cdr3_nt: TGCGCCAGCAGTGAGGAGGCCTACGAGCAGTACTTC; cdr3_aa: CASSEEAYEQYF; d_call: .; v_call: TRBV10-2; clone_size: .; j_call: TRBJ2-7
cdr3_nt: TGTGCCAGCAGCTCCCAGGACAGGGCCGGGGCCAACGTCCTGACTTTC; cdr3_aa: CASSSQDRAGANVLTF; d_call: TRBD1; v_call: TRBV11-2; clone_size: few; j_call: TRBJ2-6
cdr3_nt: TGTGCCAGCAGCTCCGGTCCTTTCACTGAAGCTTTCTTT; cdr3_aa: CASSSGPFTEAFF; d_call: .; v_call: TRBV7-3; clone_size: .; j_call: TRBJ1-1
cdr3_nt: TGTGCCAGCAGTTTCTTCACAGGGGGCGAGCAGTACTTC; cdr3_aa: CASSFFTGGEQYF; d_call: TRBD1; v_call: TRBV27; clone_size: .; j_call: TRBJ2-7
cdr3_nt: TGTGCCAGCAGTGAAGCGCTGTACCTTCGGAATGAAAAACTGTTTTTT; cdr3_aa: CASSEALYLRNEKLFF; d_call: .; v_call: TRBV6-1; clone_size: .; j_call: TRBJ1-4
cdr3_nt: TGCGCCAGCAGCCAAGATCCCACGGCCACTAGACAGCAGTACTTC; cdr3_aa: CASSQDPTATRQQYF; d_call: .; v_call: TRBV4-1; clone_size: .; j_call: TRBJ2-7
cdr3_nt: TGTGCCAGCAGCTCCGGACTAGCGGCTAGCACAGATACGCAGTATTTT; cdr3_aa: CASSSGLAASTDTQYF; d_call: TRBD2; v_call: TRBV5-4; clone_size: few; j_call: TRBJ2-3